A selection of T cell receptor beta chains follows, all from one sample in a study of neurological immune-mediated disorders. Each CDR3 protein is one row after TCRdb ran MiXCR on the 5' RACE reads. The sample shows some 50,000 distinct CDR3 sequences, 13% of them seen only once. Sequencing was done on a sample of PBMCs. These receptor sequences come from a male donor with HTLV-1-associated myelopathy (HAM/TSP). CDR3s include the opening cysteine and the closing phenylalanine or tryptophan. The order of the fields is V gene, J gene, CDR3 protein.

v_call: TRBV6-5
j_call: TRBJ2-2
cdr3_aa: CASSYSTGGNTGELFF

v_call: TRBV7-3
j_call: TRBJ2-2
cdr3_aa: CASGGANTGELFF

v_call: TRBV20-1
j_call: TRBJ1-5
cdr3_aa: CSARKTRQGGQPQHF

v_call: TRBV27
j_call: TRBJ2-1
cdr3_aa: CASSLVAGGYNEQFF

v_call: TRBV12-3/TRBV12-4
j_call: TRBJ2-1
cdr3_aa: CASSLFHGAGTYNEQFF

v_call: TRBV5-6
j_call: TRBJ1-4
cdr3_aa: CASSLYRMDEKLFF

v_call: TRBV7-2
j_call: TRBJ2-7
cdr3_aa: CASSLTGGEYEQYF

v_call: TRBV20-1
j_call: TRBJ1-6
cdr3_aa: CSAFRRARISPLHF

v_call: TRBV5-8
j_call: TRBJ2-2
cdr3_aa: CASSLEGEDTGELFF

v_call: TRBV6-5
j_call: TRBJ1-1
cdr3_aa: CASHMANTEAFF

v_call: TRBV7-2
j_call: TRBJ2-4
cdr3_aa: CASSSSAPWGLQYF

v_call: TRBV20-1
j_call: TRBJ2-1
cdr3_aa: CSARQSTIEFF

v_call: TRBV5-1
j_call: TRBJ2-7
cdr3_aa: CASSLGQGAYEQYF

v_call: TRBV27
j_call: TRBJ1-6
cdr3_aa: CASSLAPRVRNSPLHF

v_call: TRBV20-1
j_call: TRBJ2-5
cdr3_aa: CSARRGASQETQYF

v_call: TRBV6-5
j_call: TRBJ2-7
cdr3_aa: CASISPRSYEQYF

v_call: TRBV20-1
j_call: TRBJ2-7
cdr3_aa: CSARWRGTYEQYF

v_call: TRBV11-2
j_call: TRBJ2-7
cdr3_aa: CASSGQAYEQYF

v_call: TRBV6-5
j_call: TRBJ1-5
cdr3_aa: CASSTGQGNQPQHF

v_call: TRBV20-1
j_call: TRBJ2-1
cdr3_aa: CSAHRRWGASTEQFF

v_call: TRBV3-1
j_call: TRBJ1-6
cdr3_aa: CASSPTGIGVNSPLHF

v_call: TRBV7-9
j_call: TRBJ1-2
cdr3_aa: CASSLGGTGAYYGYTF

v_call: TRBV11-3
j_call: TRBJ2-1
cdr3_aa: CASSRQGEYNEQFF

v_call: TRBV7-2
j_call: TRBJ2-1
cdr3_aa: CASSLTSGGAVGEQFF

v_call: TRBV9
j_call: TRBJ1-4
cdr3_aa: CASTRDENEKLFF

v_call: TRBV5-1
j_call: TRBJ1-1
cdr3_aa: CASSLASSSRGDTEAFF

v_call: TRBV11-2
j_call: TRBJ2-1
cdr3_aa: CASSLGKLGGSYNEQFF

v_call: TRBV20-1
j_call: TRBJ2-1
cdr3_aa: CSASDRSYNEQFF

v_call: TRBV5-6
j_call: TRBJ2-7
cdr3_aa: CASSITINSYEQYF

v_call: TRBV5-6
j_call: TRBJ1-2
cdr3_aa: CASRSDRGLHGYTF

v_call: TRBV6-2/TRBV6-3
j_call: TRBJ2-2
cdr3_aa: CASRGTTGEPFF

v_call: TRBV28
j_call: TRBJ1-5
cdr3_aa: CASSLRFSGGDGPQHF

v_call: TRBV5-1
j_call: TRBJ1-2
cdr3_aa: CASSLGQADYGYTF

v_call: TRBV20-1
j_call: TRBJ2-1
cdr3_aa: CSAMAGLYNEQFF

v_call: TRBV5-5
j_call: TRBJ2-1
cdr3_aa: CASSRPGRLPNEQFF

v_call: TRBV5-1
j_call: TRBJ2-5
cdr3_aa: CASSYPGGGVEETQYF